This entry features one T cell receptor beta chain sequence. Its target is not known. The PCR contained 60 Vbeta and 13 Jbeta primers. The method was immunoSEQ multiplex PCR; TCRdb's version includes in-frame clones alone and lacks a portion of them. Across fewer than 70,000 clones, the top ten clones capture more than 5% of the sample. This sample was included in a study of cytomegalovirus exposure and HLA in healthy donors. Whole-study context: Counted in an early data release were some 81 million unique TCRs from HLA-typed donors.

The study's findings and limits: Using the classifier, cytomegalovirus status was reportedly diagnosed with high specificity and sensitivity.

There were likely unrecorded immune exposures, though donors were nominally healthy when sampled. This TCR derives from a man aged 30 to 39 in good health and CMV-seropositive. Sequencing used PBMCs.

The CDR3 loop is CASKTFSSYNSPLHF. The CDR3 DNA reads as TGTGCCAGCAAGACTTTTAGCTCCTATAATTCACCCCTCCACTTT. The chain employs TRBV6-4 and TRBJ1-6; D remains unclear. V lost 7 bases and J 0 bases, leaving 10 bases between the germline ends. This CDR3 has 15 residues. Germline CDR1 and CDR2: MRHNA and SNTAGT.